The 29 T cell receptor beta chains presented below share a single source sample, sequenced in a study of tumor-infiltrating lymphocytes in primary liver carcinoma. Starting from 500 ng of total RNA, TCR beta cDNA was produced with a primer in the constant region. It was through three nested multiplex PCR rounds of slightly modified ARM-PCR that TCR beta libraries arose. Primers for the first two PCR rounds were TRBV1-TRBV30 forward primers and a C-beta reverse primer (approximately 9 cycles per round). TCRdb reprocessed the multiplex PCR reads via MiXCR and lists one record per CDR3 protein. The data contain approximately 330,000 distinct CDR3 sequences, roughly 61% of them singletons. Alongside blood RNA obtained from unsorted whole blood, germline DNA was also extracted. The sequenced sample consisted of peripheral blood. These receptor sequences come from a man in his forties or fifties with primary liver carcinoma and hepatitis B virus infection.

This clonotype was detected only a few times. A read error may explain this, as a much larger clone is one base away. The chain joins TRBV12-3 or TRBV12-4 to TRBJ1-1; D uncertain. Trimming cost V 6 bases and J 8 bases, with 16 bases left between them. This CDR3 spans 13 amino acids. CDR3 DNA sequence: TGTGCCAGCAGGATGCACGGGCGCAGCGAAGCTTTCTTT. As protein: CASRMHGRSEAFF.

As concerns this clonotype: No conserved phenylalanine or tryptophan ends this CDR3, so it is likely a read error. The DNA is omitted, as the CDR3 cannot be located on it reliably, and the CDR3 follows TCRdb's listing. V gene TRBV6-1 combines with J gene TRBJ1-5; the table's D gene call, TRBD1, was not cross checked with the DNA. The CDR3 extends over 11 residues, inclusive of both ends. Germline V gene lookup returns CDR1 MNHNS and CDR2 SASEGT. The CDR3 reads CASTVGTRVHS.

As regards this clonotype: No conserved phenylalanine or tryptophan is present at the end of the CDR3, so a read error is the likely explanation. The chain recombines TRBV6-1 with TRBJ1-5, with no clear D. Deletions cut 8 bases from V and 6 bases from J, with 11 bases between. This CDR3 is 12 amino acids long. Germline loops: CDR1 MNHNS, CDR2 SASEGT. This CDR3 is CASSGSPQPQHL. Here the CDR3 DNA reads TGTGCCAGCTCGGGGTCTCCTCAGCCCCAGCATCTT.

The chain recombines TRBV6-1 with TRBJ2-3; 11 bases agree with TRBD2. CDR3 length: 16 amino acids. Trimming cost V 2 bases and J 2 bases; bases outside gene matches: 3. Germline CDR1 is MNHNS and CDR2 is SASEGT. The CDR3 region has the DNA TGTGCCAGCAGTGAACTGACTAGCGGGGTCACAGATACGCAGTATTTT. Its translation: CASSELTSGVTDTQYF.

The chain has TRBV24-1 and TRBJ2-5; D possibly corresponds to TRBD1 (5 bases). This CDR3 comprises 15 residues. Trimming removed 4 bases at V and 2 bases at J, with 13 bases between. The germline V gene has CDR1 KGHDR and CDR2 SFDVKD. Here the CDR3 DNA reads TGTGCCACCAGTGACCAGGGAACACGACAAGAGACCCAGTACTTC. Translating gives CATSDQGTRQETQYF.

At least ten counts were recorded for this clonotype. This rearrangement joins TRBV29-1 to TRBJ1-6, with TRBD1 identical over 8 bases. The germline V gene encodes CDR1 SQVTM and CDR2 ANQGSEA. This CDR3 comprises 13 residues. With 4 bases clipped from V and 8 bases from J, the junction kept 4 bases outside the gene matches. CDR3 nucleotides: TGCAGCGTTGCGGACAGGGACCATTCACCCCTCCACTTT. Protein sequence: CSVADRDHSPLHF. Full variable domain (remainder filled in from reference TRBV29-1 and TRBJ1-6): SAVISQKPSRDICQRGTSLTIQCQVDSQVTMMFWYRQQPGQSLTLIATANQGSEATYESGFVIDKFPISRPNLTFSTLTVSNMSPEDSSIYLCSVADRDHSPLHFGNGTRLTVT.

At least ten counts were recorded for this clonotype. The CDR3 protein is CSVVNRESYEQYF. CDR3 nucleotide sequence: TGCAGCGTTGTCAACAGGGAATCCTACGAGCAGTACTTC. The V call is TRBV29-1, the J call TRBJ2-7; a weak D match, TRBD1 (6 bases). Germline V lookup: CDR1 SQVTM, CDR2 ANQGSEA. Trimming pared 4 bases from V and 1 base from J, leaving 11 bases between. This CDR3 has 13 amino acids.

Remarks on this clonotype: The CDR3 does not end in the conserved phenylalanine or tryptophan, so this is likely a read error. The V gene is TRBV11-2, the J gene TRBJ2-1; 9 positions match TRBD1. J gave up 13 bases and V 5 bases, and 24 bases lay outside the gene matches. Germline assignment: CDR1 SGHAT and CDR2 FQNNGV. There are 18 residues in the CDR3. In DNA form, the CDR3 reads TGTGCCAGCAGCCCACGACCTGCACAGGGGGCCCCTCACAATGGACAGTTCTCC. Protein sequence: CASSPRPAQGAPHNGQFS.

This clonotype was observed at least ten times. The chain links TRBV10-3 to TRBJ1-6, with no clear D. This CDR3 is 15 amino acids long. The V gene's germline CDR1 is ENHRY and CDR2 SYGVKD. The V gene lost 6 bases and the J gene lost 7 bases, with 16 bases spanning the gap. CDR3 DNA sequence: TGTGCCATCAGGGCGACTCTAATCGGCAATTCACCCCTCCACTTT. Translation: CAIRATLIGNSPLHF.

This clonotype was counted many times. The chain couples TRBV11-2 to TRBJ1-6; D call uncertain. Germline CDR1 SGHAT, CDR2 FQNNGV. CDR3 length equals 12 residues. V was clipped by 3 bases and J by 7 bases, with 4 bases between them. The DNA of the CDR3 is TGTGCCAGCAGCTTGTCAAATTCACCCCTCCACTTT. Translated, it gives CASSLSNSPLHF.

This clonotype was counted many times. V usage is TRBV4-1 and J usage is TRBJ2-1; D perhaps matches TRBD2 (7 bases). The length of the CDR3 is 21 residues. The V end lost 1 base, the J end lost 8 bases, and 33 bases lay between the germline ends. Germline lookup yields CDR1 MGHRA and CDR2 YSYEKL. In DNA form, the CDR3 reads TGCGCCAGCAGCCAAGGTACGCGGGGGCAGGGGTTTTTCACCCCCACGGATGAGCAGTTCTTC. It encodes CASSQGTRGQGFFTPTDEQFF.

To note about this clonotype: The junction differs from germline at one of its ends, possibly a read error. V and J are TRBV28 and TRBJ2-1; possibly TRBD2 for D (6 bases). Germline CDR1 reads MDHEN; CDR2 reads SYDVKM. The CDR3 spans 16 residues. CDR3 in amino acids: CSSSLRPSAIYNEQFF. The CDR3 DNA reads TGTTCCAGCAGTTTACGTCCTAGCGCTATATACAATGAGCAGTTCTTC.

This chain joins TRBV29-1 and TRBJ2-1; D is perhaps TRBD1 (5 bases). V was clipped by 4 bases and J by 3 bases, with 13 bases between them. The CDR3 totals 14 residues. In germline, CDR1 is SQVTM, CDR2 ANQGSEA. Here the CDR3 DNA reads TGCAGCGTTGTGGGGCTGGGTTACTACAATGAGCAGTTCTTC. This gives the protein CSVVGLGYYNEQFF.

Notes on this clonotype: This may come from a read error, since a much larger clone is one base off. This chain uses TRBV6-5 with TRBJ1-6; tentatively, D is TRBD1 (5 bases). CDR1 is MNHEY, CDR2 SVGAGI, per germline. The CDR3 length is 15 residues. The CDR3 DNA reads TGTGACACTACAACTCAGGGTCCCTATAATTCACCCCTCCACTTT. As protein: CDTTTQGPYNSPLHF.

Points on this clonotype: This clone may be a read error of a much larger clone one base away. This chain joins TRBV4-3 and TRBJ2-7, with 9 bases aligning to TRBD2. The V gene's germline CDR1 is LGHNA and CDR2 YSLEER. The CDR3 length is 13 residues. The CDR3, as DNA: TGCGTCAGCAGCGGGCGGGAGGGCTACGAGCAGTACTTC. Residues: CVSSGREGYEQYF.

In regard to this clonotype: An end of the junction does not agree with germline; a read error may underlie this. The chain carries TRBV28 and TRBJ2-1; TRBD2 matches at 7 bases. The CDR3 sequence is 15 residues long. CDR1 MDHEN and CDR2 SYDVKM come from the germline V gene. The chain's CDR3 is CASSFPASGVPEQFF. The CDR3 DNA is TGTGCCAGCAGTTTCCCGGCCAGCGGGGTCCCTGAGCAGTTCTTT.

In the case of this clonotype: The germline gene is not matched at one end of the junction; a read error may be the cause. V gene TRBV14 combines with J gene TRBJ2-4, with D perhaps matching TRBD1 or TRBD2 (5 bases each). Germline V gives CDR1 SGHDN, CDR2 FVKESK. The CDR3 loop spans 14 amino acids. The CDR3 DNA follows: TGTACCAGCAGTCGGAGTCCCGAGGGGAACATTCAGTACTTC. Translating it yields CTSSRSPEGNIQYF. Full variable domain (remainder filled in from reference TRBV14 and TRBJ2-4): EAGVTQFPSHSVIEKGQTVTLRCDPISGHDNLYWYRRVMGKEIKFLLHFVKESKQDESGMPNNRFLAERTGGTYSTLKVQPAELEDSGVYFCTSSRSPEGNIQYFGAGTRLSVL.

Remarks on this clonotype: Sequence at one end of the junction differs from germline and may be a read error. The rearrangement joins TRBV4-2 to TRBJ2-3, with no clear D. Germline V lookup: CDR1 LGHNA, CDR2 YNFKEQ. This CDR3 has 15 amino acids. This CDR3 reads CASSQERSATDTQCF. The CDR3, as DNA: TGTGCCAGCAGCCAAGAGCGTTCGGCCACAGATACGCAGTGCTTT.

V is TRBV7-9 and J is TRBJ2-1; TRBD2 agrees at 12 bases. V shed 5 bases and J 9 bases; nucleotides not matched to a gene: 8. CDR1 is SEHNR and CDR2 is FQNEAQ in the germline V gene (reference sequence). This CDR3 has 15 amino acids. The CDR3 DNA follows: TGTGCCAGCAGCGCTTCCCCGACTAGCGGGAGTGAGCAGTTCTTC. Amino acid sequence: CASSASPTSGSEQFF.

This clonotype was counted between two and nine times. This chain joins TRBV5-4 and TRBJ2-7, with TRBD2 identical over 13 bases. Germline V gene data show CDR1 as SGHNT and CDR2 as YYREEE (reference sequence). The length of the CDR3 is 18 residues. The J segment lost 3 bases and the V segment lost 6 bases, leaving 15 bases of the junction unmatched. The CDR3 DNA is TGTGCCAGCACCTATACTTTCCTCGGGACTAGCGGGATCTACGAGCAGTACTTC. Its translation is CASTYTFLGTSGIYEQYF. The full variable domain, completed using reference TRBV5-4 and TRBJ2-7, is ETGVTQSPTHLIKTRGQQVTLRCSSQSGHNTVSWYQQALGQGPQFIFQYYREEENGRGNFPPRFSGLQFPNYSSELNVNALELDDSALYLCASTYTFLGTSGIYEQYFGPGTRLTVT.

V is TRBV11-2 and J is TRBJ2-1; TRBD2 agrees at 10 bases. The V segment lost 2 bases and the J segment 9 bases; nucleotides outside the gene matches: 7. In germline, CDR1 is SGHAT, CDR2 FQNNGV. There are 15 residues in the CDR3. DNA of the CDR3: TGTGCCAGCAGCTTACTAGCGGGGGCGGGGACTGAGCAGTTCTTC. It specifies CASSLLAGAGTEQFF.

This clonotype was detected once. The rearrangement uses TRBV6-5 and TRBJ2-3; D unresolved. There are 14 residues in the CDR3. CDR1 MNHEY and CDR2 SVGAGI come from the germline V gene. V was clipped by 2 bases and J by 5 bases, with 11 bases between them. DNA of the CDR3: TGTGCCAGCAGTTACAATGACGGAAGAGATACGCAGTATTTT. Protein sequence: CASSYNDGRDTQYF.

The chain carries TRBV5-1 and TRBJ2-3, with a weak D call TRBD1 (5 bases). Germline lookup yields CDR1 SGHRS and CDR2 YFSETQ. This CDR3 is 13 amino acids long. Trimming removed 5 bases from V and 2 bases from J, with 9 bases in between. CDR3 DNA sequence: TGCGCCAGCAGAGAGGACACCACAGATACGCAGTATTTT. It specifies CASREDTTDTQYF.

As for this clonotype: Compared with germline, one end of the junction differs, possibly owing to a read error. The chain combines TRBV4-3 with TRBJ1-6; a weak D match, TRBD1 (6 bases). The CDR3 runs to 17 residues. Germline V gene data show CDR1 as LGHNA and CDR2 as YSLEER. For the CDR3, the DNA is TGCACCAGCAGCCAGGATATACCGGGGGCGGGTAATTCACCCCTCCACTTT. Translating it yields CTSSQDIPGAGNSPLHF.

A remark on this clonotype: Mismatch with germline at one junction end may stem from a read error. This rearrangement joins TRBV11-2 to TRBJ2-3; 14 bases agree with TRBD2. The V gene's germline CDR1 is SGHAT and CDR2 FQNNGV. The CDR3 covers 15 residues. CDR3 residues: CASGLGLAGGNTQYF. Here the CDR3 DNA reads TGTGCCAGCGGCTTAGGACTAGCGGGAGGAAATACGCAGTATTTT.

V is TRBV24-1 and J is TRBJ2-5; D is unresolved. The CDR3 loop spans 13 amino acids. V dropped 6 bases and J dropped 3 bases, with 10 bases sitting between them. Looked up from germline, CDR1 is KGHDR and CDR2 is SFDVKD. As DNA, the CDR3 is TGTGCCACCAGTCCGGGCTGGGAAGAGACCCAGTACTTC. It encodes CATSPGWEETQYF.

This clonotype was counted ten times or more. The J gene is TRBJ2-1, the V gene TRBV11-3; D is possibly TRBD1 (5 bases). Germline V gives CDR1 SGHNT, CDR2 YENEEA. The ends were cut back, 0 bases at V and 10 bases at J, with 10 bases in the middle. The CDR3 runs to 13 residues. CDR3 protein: CASSLDGAAEQFF. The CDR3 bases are TGTGCCAGCAGCTTAGATGGGGCGGCGGAGCAGTTCTTC.

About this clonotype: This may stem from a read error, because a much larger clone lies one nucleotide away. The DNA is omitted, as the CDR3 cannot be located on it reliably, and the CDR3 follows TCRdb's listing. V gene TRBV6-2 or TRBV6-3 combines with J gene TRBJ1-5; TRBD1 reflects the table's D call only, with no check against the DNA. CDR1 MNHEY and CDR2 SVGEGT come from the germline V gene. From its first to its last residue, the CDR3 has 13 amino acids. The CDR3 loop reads CASWGRGNQPRHF.

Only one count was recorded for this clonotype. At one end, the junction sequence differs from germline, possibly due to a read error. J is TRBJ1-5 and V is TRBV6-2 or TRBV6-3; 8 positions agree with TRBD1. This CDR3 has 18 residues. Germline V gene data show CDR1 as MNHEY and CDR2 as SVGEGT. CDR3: CASSYSLGQDYSIQPQHF. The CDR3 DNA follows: TGTGCCAGCAGTTACAGTTTGGGACAGGATTATAGCATTCAGCCCCAGCATTTT.